This entry describes one T cell receptor (beta chain). What antigen it recognizes has not been identified. Base qualities are not recorded, but no much larger clone differs from it by a single base. The time point label for this specimen denotes: baseline before first vaccination. The vaccinee samples were drawn from two UK trials, COV001 and COV002, one of which was a single-blind randomized controlled phase 2/3 trial testing AZD1222 (ChAdOx1 nCoV-19) in healthy adults. For TCRbeta chain sequencing, PBMC samples from trial participants were taken at day 0 and at day 28 after the second dose. The sample is drawn from a study of T cell responses to AZD1222 COVID-19 vaccine (TCRdb year 2021). Some background on the complete study: AZD1222 recipients with second doses at about 4 weeks or about 12 weeks were pooled, because spike-specific TCR depth and breadth did not differ between schedules. TCR sequencing was performed for roughly 250 trial participants, of whom roughly 200 were given two doses of AZD1222 and approximately 25 were given two doses of MenACWY control vaccine. Trial participants were enrolled by age into 18-55, 56-69 and 70-plus year subgroups, with about 150, 27 and 61 TCR-sequenced participants respectively.

The study at large found these results: Nearly half of unique spike-specific TCRs reportedly recognized epitopes outside regions mutated in the B.1.351 and B.1.1.7 variants. The whole spike protein was spanned by vaccine-associated CD4 TCRs, and dominant responses were seen in regions 160-218 and 743-854. Conclusions about previously exposed vaccinees are limited, since just 5 to 7 AZD1222 recipients were seropositive for SARS-CoV-2 at baseline. Because no samples from the day 14 peak response were available, repertoires could be characterized only after the peak T cell response. After two AZD1222 doses, both the breadth and the depth of spike-specific TCRs were significantly higher than at day 0 and than in MenACWY recipients. Participants were mostly white British, with more females than males. The authors suggested clonal diversity may have been underestimated. The 56-69-year group was small, and its depth increase did not reach significance, likely because of low power.

The CDR3 regions of human TCRbeta chains were analyzed by immunosequencing. The paper's data handling went like this. Repertoire TCRs were checked for matches against a reference library of SARS-CoV-2-specific TCRs that had been generated using the MIRA antigen-specificity platform. Breadth was defined as the fraction of unique TCRs that were SARS-CoV-2-associated. Depth was defined as the fraction of total T cells that were SARS-CoV-2-associated. Using the MIRA data, each spike-specific TCR was assigned both to the spike region to which the TCR was reactive and to a CD4 or CD8 class. Log10-transformed breadth and depth values were compared by one-way ANOVA with Sidak's multiple comparisons tests. The table was pulled from immuneACCESS by TCRdb, which kept in-frame rearrangements only. Such tables lose some clones; where checked, under half of the loss comes from unresolved V genes, and the rest has no known cause. That table furnishes V, J and clone size, whereas the DNA furnished D and trimming. This sample has 150,000 to 200,000 clones in its table, and about 85% of those were observed once. Of the sample, about 2.8% falls within the top ten clones.

Trimming accounts for 4 bases at V and 4 bases at J, while the number of junction bases matched to no gene is 6. The CDR3 has 14 amino acids, counting the end cysteine and phenylalanine. This entry keeps only the CDR3 DNA: 42 bases, framed from base 1. Based on the germline V gene, the CDR1 and CDR2 sequences are SGHTA and FQGTGA. Sequences were derived from peripheral blood, sampled on day 0 of AZD1222 vaccination. The V and J segments used are TRBV7-3 and TRBJ1-1; 7 of the junction bases match TRBD1. This TCR was sampled from an adult in good health. CDR3 sequence: CASSSQGMGTEAFF. The nucleotides are TGTGCCAGCAGCTCACAGGGGATGGGCACTGAAGCTTTCTTT.